The rows below give T cell receptor beta chains drawn from one sample of a study of blood T cells in healthy people across ages. MiXCR, run by TCRdb on the 5' RACE reads, gives a single entry per CDR3 protein. The repertoire holds about 1,600,000 distinct CDR3 sequences, with 42% as singletons. Material: blood. These receptor sequences come from a woman aged 18-30 years in good health. Both conserved end residues are part of each CDR3. Fields, in order: clone size, D gene, J gene, V gene, CDR3 DNA, CDR3 protein. A D gene is named only where the DNA matches it firmly. A clone size is listed for some rows: how often the clone was seen (once, few, many), or a class if it is expanded.

abundance: NA
d_gene: NA
j_gene: TRBJ2-2
v_gene: TRBV20-1
CDR3nt: TGCAGTGCTAATCGGGGATCCTACACCGGGGAGCTGTTTTTT
CDR3aa: CSANRGSYTGELFF

abundance: NA
d_gene: NA
j_gene: TRBJ2-3
v_gene: TRBV4-1
CDR3nt: TGCGCCAGCAGCCAAGATTTTGCGGCGGGGGCTCGCACAGATACGCAGTATTTT
CDR3aa: CASSQDFAAGARTDTQYF

abundance: few
d_gene: NA
j_gene: TRBJ2-1
v_gene: TRBV24-1
CDR3nt: TGTGCCACTATGGCAAGGTTCGACAATGAGCAGTTCTTC
CDR3aa: CATMARFDNEQFF

abundance: NA
d_gene: NA
j_gene: TRBJ1-2
v_gene: TRBV10-1
CDR3nt: TGCGCCAGCAGTGATCAGCCAAATAGAGGCTACACCTTC
CDR3aa: CASSDQPNRGYTF

abundance: many
d_gene: TRBD2
j_gene: TRBJ2-7
v_gene: TRBV12-3/TRBV12-4
CDR3nt: TGTGCCAGCGGTAGCGGGATCGGCACCTACGAGCAGTACTTC
CDR3aa: CASGSGIGTYEQYF

abundance: few
d_gene: NA
j_gene: TRBJ1-5
v_gene: TRBV2
CDR3nt: TGTGCCAGCTCGGGAGAGGTCAATCAGCCCCAGCATTTT
CDR3aa: CASSGEVNQPQHF

abundance: few
d_gene: NA
j_gene: TRBJ2-7
v_gene: TRBV20-1
CDR3nt: TGCAGTGCTAGAGTGGCAGGGTTACTCTACGAGCAGTACTTC
CDR3aa: CSARVAGLLYEQYF

abundance: NA
d_gene: NA
j_gene: TRBJ2-5
v_gene: TRBV11-2
CDR3nt: TGTGCCAGCAGCCTAGCGGCAGGGGGCTACCACGAGACCCAGTACTTC
CDR3aa: CASSLAAGGYHETQYF

abundance: few
d_gene: TRBD1
j_gene: TRBJ2-7
v_gene: TRBV5-1
CDR3nt: TGCGCCAGCAGCTTGGAAGGACAGGGTGCGCAGTACTTC
CDR3aa: CASSLEGQGAQYF

abundance: NA
d_gene: NA
j_gene: TRBJ2-3
v_gene: TRBV15
CDR3nt: TGTGCCACCAGCAGACCCCGTCGAGCCGACACAGATACGCAGTATTTT
CDR3aa: CATSRPRRADTDTQYF

abundance: NA
d_gene: TRBD1
j_gene: TRBJ1-5
v_gene: TRBV12-3/TRBV12-4
CDR3nt: TGTGCCAGCAGCCCGGACAGGGCGAACAATCAGTCCCAGCATTTT
CDR3aa: CASSPDRANNQSQHF

abundance: NA
d_gene: NA
j_gene: TRBJ2-7
v_gene: TRBV2
CDR3nt: TGTGCCAGCAGTGAATACAGGGTCTACGAGCAGTACTTC
CDR3aa: CASSEYRVYEQYF

abundance: NA
d_gene: NA
j_gene: TRBJ2-6
v_gene: TRBV30
CDR3nt: TGTGCCTGGAGTGAGTACTCTGGGGCCAACGTCCTGACTTTC
CDR3aa: CAWSEYSGANVLTF

abundance: many
d_gene: TRBD2
j_gene: TRBJ2-1
v_gene: TRBV7-8
CDR3nt: TGTGCCAGCAGCTTAGTCGGTAGCGGGGGTTTTAGAGGGAATGAGCAGTTCTTC
CDR3aa: CASSLVGSGGFRGNEQFF

abundance: few
d_gene: NA
j_gene: TRBJ2-7
v_gene: TRBV11-2
CDR3nt: TGTGCCAGCAGCTTTTCGAACGAGCAGTACTTC
CDR3aa: CASSFSNEQYF

abundance: NA
d_gene: NA
j_gene: TRBJ2-2
v_gene: TRBV10-3
CDR3nt: TGTGCCTCTGAGGCGGCGTCGAACACCGGGGAGCTGTTTTTT
CDR3aa: CASEAASNTGELFF

abundance: NA
d_gene: TRBD2
j_gene: TRBJ2-1
v_gene: TRBV25-1
CDR3nt: TGTGCCAGCCACCCCGGGACTAGCCTTATACGGCAGTTCTTC
CDR3aa: CASHPGTSLIRQFF

abundance: NA
d_gene: TRBD2
j_gene: TRBJ2-1
v_gene: TRBV30
CDR3nt: TGTGCCTGGAGTGTAGCTAGCGGGGGGGCCTACGGCAATGAGCAGTTCTTC
CDR3aa: CAWSVASGGAYGNEQFF

abundance: many
d_gene: NA
j_gene: TRBJ1-2
v_gene: TRBV6-6
CDR3nt: TGTGCCAGCAGTTCCATATCTATGTTCGGCTACACCTTC
CDR3aa: CASSSISMFGYTF

abundance: few
d_gene: NA
j_gene: TRBJ2-7
v_gene: TRBV10-3
CDR3nt: TGTGCCATCAGTGGGCCCCGGGACTCACCACCTCACGAGCAGTACTTC
CDR3aa: CAISGPRDSPPHEQYF

abundance: NA
d_gene: NA
j_gene: TRBJ2-2
v_gene: TRBV27
CDR3nt: TGTGCCAGCGGGGATTATCGAGGAACCGGGGAGCTGTTTTTT
CDR3aa: CASGDYRGTGELFF

abundance: NA
d_gene: NA
j_gene: TRBJ1-3
v_gene: TRBV6-6
CDR3nt: TGTGCCAGCACTAACAGGGCTGGAAACACCATATATTTT
CDR3aa: CASTNRAGNTIYF

abundance: many
d_gene: TRBD1
j_gene: TRBJ2-1
v_gene: TRBV12-3/TRBV12-4
CDR3nt: TGTGCCAGCAGTCTCCGGGACAGGGCCAATGAGCAGTTCTTC
CDR3aa: CASSLRDRANEQFF

abundance: NA
d_gene: NA
j_gene: TRBJ2-3
v_gene: TRBV7-9
CDR3nt: TGTGCCAGCAGCGAACAGGGAGGGGATTTCACAGATACGCAGTATTTT
CDR3aa: CASSEQGGDFTDTQYF

abundance: few
d_gene: NA
j_gene: TRBJ1-1
v_gene: TRBV27
CDR3nt: TGTGCCAGCAGTTTTCGTACCAACACTGAAGCTTTCTTT
CDR3aa: CASSFRTNTEAFF